The 12 T cell receptor beta chains below all came from one sample that was sequenced in a study of neurological immune-mediated disorders. In TCRdb, the 5' RACE reads were re-called with MiXCR into one record per CDR3 protein. The table records about 95,000 distinct CDR3 sequences, 3% to 4.5% of them present only once. The specimen sequenced was PBMCs. The receptors shown here come from a woman in her late teens or twenties with multiple sclerosis.

At least ten counts were recorded for this clonotype. This rearrangement joins TRBV7-2 to TRBJ2-2, with TRBD2 identical over 10 bases. Germline CDR1 SGHTA, CDR2 FQGNSA. This CDR3 comprises 16 residues. After removal of 4 bases from V and 1 base from J, the junction contained 3 bases not matched to a gene. Written as DNA, the CDR3 is TGTGCCAGCAGCTCCCGACTAGCGGGGAACACCGGGGAGCTGTTTTTT. Encoded protein: CASSSRLAGNTGELFF.

This clonotype was seen many times. The chain is built from TRBV5-1 and TRBJ2-2, with D possibly being TRBD2 (5 bases). Germline V gene lookup returns CDR1 SGHRS and CDR2 YFSETQ. V lost 0 bases and J 0 bases, leaving 9 bases between the germline ends. CDR3 length equals 16 residues. Here the CDR3 reads CASSLAGLSNTGELFF. CDR3 bases: TGCGCCAGCAGCTTGGCAGGACTCTCGAACACCGGGGAGCTGTTTTTT. Supplemented by reference TRBV5-1 and TRBJ2-2, the full variable domain reads KAGVTQTPRYLIKTRGQQVTLSCSPISGHRSVSWYQQTPGQGLQFLFEYFSETQRNKGNFPGRFSGRQFSNSRSEMNVSTLELGDSALYLCASSLAGLSNTGELFFGEGSRLTVL.

This clonotype showed up many times. The chain carries TRBV20-1 and TRBJ2-2; D may be TRBD2 (6 bases). The germline V gene encodes CDR1 DFQATT and CDR2 SNEGSKA (reference sequence). The CDR3 is 14 residues long. V was pared by 2 bases and J by 1 base, with 8 bases between. CDR3 DNA sequence: TGCAGTGCTAGATTGGGAGGGAACACCGGGGAGCTGTTTTTT. Translated, it gives CSARLGGNTGELFF.

This clonotype occurred a few times. The V gene is TRBV14, the J gene TRBJ2-5; D is unclear. Germline CDR1 reads SGHDN; CDR2 reads FVKESK. The germline V and J ends were trimmed by 1 base and 3 bases, with 15 bases remaining between them. The CDR3 has 16 amino acids. The CDR3 coding sequence is TGTGCCAGCAGCCAAGGATTCAGTTCCTTCGAAGAGACCCAGTACTTC. Amino acid sequence: CASSQGFSSFEETQYF.

This clonotype has a count of ten or more. V usage is TRBV7-9 and J usage is TRBJ1-2, with D possibly being TRBD1 (6 bases). The CDR3 sequence is 15 residues long. V was clipped by 1 base and J by 4 bases, with 13 bases between them. CDR1 and CDR2 from the germline V gene are SEHNR and FQNEAQ (reference sequence). The CDR3 DNA reads as TGTGCCAGCAGCTTAGGAGTTGCGGGGGCCTATGGCTACACCTTC. It codes for CASSLGVAGAYGYTF.

This clonotype was counted ten times or more. The CDR3 DNA sequence: TGTGCCAGCAGTGATCCTAGCTCTGGGGCCAACGTCCTGACTTTC. This sequence encodes CASSDPSSGANVLTF. This sequence joins TRBV6-1 and TRBJ2-6; D call uncertain. The CDR3 extends over 15 amino acids. V was pared by 3 bases and J by 0 bases, with 6 bases between. CDR1 is MNHNS, CDR2 SASEGT, per germline.

The chain links TRBV7-9 to TRBJ2-5, with 8 bases fitting TRBD2. Trimming took 5 bases from V and 7 from J; bases not matched to a gene: 9. Germline lookup yields CDR1 SEHNR and CDR2 FQNEAQ (reference sequence). This CDR3 is built from 14 residues. The CDR3 nucleotides are TGTGCCAGCAGCCCCCTTAGCGGGATTTTGACCCAGTACTTC. Translated: CASSPLSGILTQYF.

Of note for this clonotype: Given a much more abundant clone one base away, this may be a read error. The chain links TRBV20-1 to TRBJ2-6; D assignment may be TRBD1 or TRBD2 (5 bases each). Per germline, CDR1 DFQATT and CDR2 SNEGSKA (reference sequence). The CDR3 spans 14 residues. The CDR3 loop is CSADRSSGAKVLTF. The CDR3 bases are TGCAGTGCTGATCGGAGCTCCGGGGCCAAAGTCCTGACTTTC.

This clonotype showed up many times. The chain uses TRBV11-3 and TRBJ1-1; no firm D call. The CDR3 sequence is 13 residues long. Trimming pared 4 bases from V and 8 bases from J, leaving 14 bases between. The germline V gene has CDR1 SGHNT and CDR2 YENEEA. The DNA of the CDR3 is TGTGCCAGCAGCTCCGGTAGCACCGGGGAAGCTTTCTTT. It specifies CASSSGSTGEAFF.

This clonotype was detected many times. The V and J genes are TRBV20-1 and TRBJ2-7; 8 positions agree with TRBD2. J gave up 2 bases and V 3 bases, and 3 bases lay outside the gene matches. CDR1 DFQATT and CDR2 SNEGSKA come from the germline V gene (reference sequence). CDR3 size: 13 residues. DNA of the CDR3: TGCAGTGCTAGTCCAGCGGGGGCCTACGAGCAGTACTTC. Translation gives CSASPAGAYEQYF.

This clonotype was counted ten times or more. The gene calls are TRBV27 and TRBJ1-2; no clear D gene. Germline V gene lookup returns CDR1 MNHEY and CDR2 SMNVEV (reference sequence). There are 11 residues in the CDR3. The V gene lost 6 bases and the J gene lost 2 bases, with 4 bases spanning the gap. The CDR3 DNA is TGTGCCAGCAGCGAGAACTATGGCTACACCTTC. Its translation is CASSENYGYTF.

This clonotype was recorded many times. The chain recombines TRBV10-3 with TRBJ2-7; 8 bases are shared with TRBD2. The CDR3 is made up of 16 amino acids. Per germline, CDR1 ENHRY and CDR2 SYGVKD. The V gene end was trimmed by 6 bases and the J gene end by 2 bases; junction bases not matched to a gene: 12. The CDR3 spells CAIRPAGGVGTYEQYF. The CDR3 nucleotides read TGTGCCATCAGGCCTGCGGGGGGAGTTGGCACCTACGAGCAGTACTTC.